This TCR beta chain derives from a study of cytomegalovirus exposure and HLA in healthy donors. Turning to the study itself: Of all 400 or so donors who were genotyped, roughly 81% belonged to the Caucasian-associated ancestry cluster.

Study-wide points: In an earlier analysis, most TCR beta V segments were productive about 87% or about 30% of the time. Among CMV-associated TCR beta chains, most appeared HLA-restricted in a later analysis.

Deletions cut 1 base from V and 0 bases from J, with 8 bases between. Looked up from germline, CDR1 is MNHEY and CDR2 is SMNVEV (reference sequence). This CDR3 is built from 15 residues. As regards this clone: Its antigen is undetermined.

Use of 60 Vbeta and 13 Jbeta primers characterized the PCR. Sequenced by immunoSEQ multiplex PCR; TCRdb stores in-frame clones only, minus some. The sample shows around 100,000 clones, 70% to 80% of them seen only once. V and J are TRBV27 and TRBJ2-3; maybe TRBD2 (6 bases). The sample taken for sequencing was PBMCs. The receptor comes from a woman aged 18-35 years in good health and CMV-seropositive. CDR3 sequence (DNA): TGTGCCAGCAGTTTATTGGGGACTAGCACAGATACGCAGTATTTT. Its protein product is CASSLLGTSTDTQYF.